The rows below give T cell receptor beta chains drawn from one sample of a study of T cells in Graves' hyperthyroidism and ophthalmopathy. TCRdb ran MiXCR on the multiplex PCR reads and lists one entry per CDR3 protein. This sample carries approximately 600,000 distinct CDR3 sequences, 11% to 15% of them seen once, and the ten largest clones take 5.8%. Input material: blood. The source of these receptors is a woman in her twenties or thirties with Graves' hyperthyroidism that later progressed to Graves' ophthalmopathy. Both conserved end residues are part of each CDR3. A D gene is named only where the DNA matches it firmly. Not all rows give a size; the values are once, few, many and, for expanded clones, a class.

J gene | clone size | D gene | V gene | CDR3 DNA | CDR3 protein
TRBJ2-4 | many | TRBD2 | TRBV3-1 | TGTGCCAGCAGCCAGGGTAGCGGGACAAAAAACATTCAGTACTTC | CASSQGSGTKNIQYF
TRBJ2-5 | few | NA | TRBV15 | TGTGCCACCAGCAGAGACCCCTTGGGGGGAGAGACCCAGTACTTC | CATSRDPLGGETQYF
TRBJ2-7 | many | NA | TRBV5-1 | TGCGCCAGCAGCTTGCCACCTTCGAAGGAGCAGTACTTC | CASSLPPSKEQYF
TRBJ2-3 | NA | TRBD1 | TRBV5-1 | TGCGCCAGCAGCTTCACACGGACAGGGAGCACAGATACGCAGTATTTT | CASSFTRTGSTDTQYF
TRBJ2-7 | few | TRBD2 | TRBV5-6 | TGTGCCAGCAGCATCGGACTAGCGGGATCCATCTACGAGCAGTACTTC | CASSIGLAGSIYEQYF
TRBJ1-1 | many | NA | TRBV28 | TGTGCCAGCAGTTTAGATTCGGCGAACACTGAAGCTTTCTTT | CASSLDSANTEAFF
TRBJ2-7 | many | TRBD2 | TRBV10-1 | TGCGCCAGCAGTGAGTCCGGAGCGGGGGTCTACGAGCAGTACTTC | CASSESGAGVYEQYF
TRBJ1-5 | many | NA | TRBV2 | TGTGCCAGCAGTTCTACTCTGGGGTATAGCAATCAGCCCCAGCATTTT | CASSSTLGYSNQPQHF
TRBJ2-3 | few | TRBD1 | TRBV5-8 | TGTGCCAGCAGCGACAACAGGGGCGGCCGGGCTACAGATACGCAGTATTTT | CASSDNRGGRATDTQYF
TRBJ1-2 | many | NA | TRBV27 | TGTGCCAGCAGCGATGGTTGGGGTAAAGATGGCTACACCTTC | CASSDGWGKDGYTF
TRBJ2-5 | NA | TRBD2 | TRBV3-1 | TGTGCCAGCAGCCCCGGACTAGCGGCACTTCAAGAGACCCAGTACTTC | CASSPGLAALQETQYF
TRBJ1-4 | many | TRBD1 | TRBV6-1 | TGTGCCAGCAGTGCCCAGGGGGCGCGGGCTAATGAAAAACTGTTTTTT | CASSAQGARANEKLFF
TRBJ2-5 | many | TRBD2 | TRBV24-1 | TGTGCCACCAGTGACCCCGGACTAGCGGGAGTCGGTGAGACCCAGTACTTC | CATSDPGLAGVGETQYF
TRBJ2-5 | NA | TRBD2 | TRBV7-2 | TGTGCCAGCAGTAAATCGGGGCTAGCGGTTTGGGAGACCCAGTACTTC | CASSKSGLAVWETQYF
TRBJ2-1 | many | TRBD1 | TRBV7-9 | TGTGCCAGCAGCTTAGTAGGGGGCGGAGGCAATGAGCAGTTCTTC | CASSLVGGGGNEQFF
TRBJ2-2 | many | NA | TRBV12-5 | TGTGCTAGTGTCAAGACCGGGGAGCTGTTTTTT | CASVKTGELFF